Presented here are 15 T cell receptor beta chains from one specimen sequenced in a study of T cells after yellow fever vaccination. Each CDR3 protein is one row after TCRdb ran MiXCR on the 5' RACE reads. This table has under 600,000 distinct CDR3 sequences, roughly 13% appearing once. The specimen comprised PBMCs, sampled on the day of the yellow fever booster vaccination. These receptors were taken from a man aged 25 to 45 who received the YFV17D yellow fever vaccine.

This clonotype was recorded a few times. The chain uses TRBV29-1 and TRBJ2-7; TRBD2 is a possible D gene (6 bases). The V gene lost 6 bases and the J gene lost 5 bases, with 20 bases spanning the gap. The CDR3 totals 14 residues. Germline CDR1 and CDR2: SQVTM and ANQGSEA. CDR3 coding DNA: TGCAGCGTCCTCCGGGACCCCGGAGGGGACGAGCAGTACTTC. It specifies CSVLRDPGGDEQYF.

This rearrangement joins TRBV28 to TRBJ2-2, with a tentative D call TRBD2 (7 bases). Germline assignment: CDR1 MDHEN and CDR2 SYDVKM. The V gene lost 6 bases and the J gene lost 4 bases, with 15 bases spanning the gap. CDR3 length equals 15 residues. CDR3 sequence reads: CASSPGGRVTGELFF. For the CDR3, the DNA is TGTGCCAGCAGCCCCGGGGGGCGGGTCACCGGGGAGCTGTTTTTT.

The V and J genes are TRBV15 and TRBJ2-7; D perhaps matches TRBD2 (5 bases). Trimming removed 5 bases at V and 3 bases at J, with 11 bases between. CDR3 size: 13 residues. CDR1 is LNHNV, CDR2 YYDKDF, per germline (reference sequence). CDR3 bases: TGTGCCACCAGCCCCCGGGGAAACTACGAGCAGTACTTC. Encoded protein: CATSPRGNYEQYF.

The chain uses TRBV6-1 and TRBJ2-5; no definite D call. CDR3 length: 14 residues. Trimming took off 6 bases at V and 2 bases at J, with 13 bases between the two ends. The germline V gene has CDR1 MNHNS and CDR2 SASEGT. The CDR3 region has the DNA TGTGCCAGCAGCTCTAACTTAAAACAAGAGACCCAGTACTTC. Its protein product is CASSSNLKQETQYF.

The V gene is TRBV7-2, the J gene TRBJ1-2; D possibly corresponds to TRBD1 (5 bases). Deletions cut 3 bases from V and 4 bases from J, with 18 bases between. Germline V gene sequence: CDR1 SGHTA, CDR2 FQGNSA. The CDR3 is made up of 16 amino acids. The CDR3 spells CASSFKSTGGGYGYTF. The DNA for the CDR3 is TGTGCCAGCAGCTTTAAGTCGACGGGGGGAGGCTATGGCTACACCTTC.

This clonotype was detected a few times. This chain joins TRBV5-1 and TRBJ2-7, with D possibly called TRBD1 or TRBD2 (5 bases each). The CDR3 length is 14 residues. The germline V gene encodes CDR1 SGHRS and CDR2 YFSETQ. V was pared by 5 bases and J by 9 bases, with 21 bases between. The CDR3 protein is CASSSGTYSPRQYF. The CDR3 DNA reads TGCGCCAGCAGTTCTGGGACGTACTCCCCTCGGCAGTACTTC.

This clonotype was seen a few times. V is TRBV20-1 and J is TRBJ2-1, with 7 bases that match TRBD2. Germline assignment: CDR1 DFQATT and CDR2 SNEGSKA (reference sequence). The trim removed 1 base at V and 6 bases at J, leaving 9 bases unmatched. This CDR3 is 15 amino acids long. The CDR3 is CSARGSGRALNEQFF. Written as DNA, the CDR3 is TGCAGTGCTAGAGGGAGTGGGAGGGCGCTCAATGAGCAGTTCTTC.

This clonotype was detected a few times. The chain recombines TRBV15 with TRBJ2-7; 7 bases match TRBD2. CDR3 size: 15 residues. CDR1 is LNHNV, CDR2 YYDKDF, per germline (reference sequence). The V and J ends lost 3 bases and 2 bases, in that order; junction bases with no gene match: 7. CDR3 sequence: CATSSTLADTYEQYF. Written as DNA, the CDR3 is TGTGCCACCAGCAGCACCCTAGCGGATACCTACGAGCAGTACTTC.

This clonotype has a handful of counts. The chain carries TRBV21-1 and TRBJ2-3; the D call in the table, TRBD2, was not verified against the DNA. TRBV21-1 counts as a pseudogene. This CDR3 has 17 residues. The CDR3 DNA follows: TGTGCCAGCAGCGTGGGCCTCATCGTACGAAGCTCGGATACGCAGTATTTT. As protein: CASSVGLIVRSSDTQYF.

This clonotype was seen a handful of times. The chain uses TRBV7-9 and TRBJ2-5, with TRBD2 matching over 9 bases. The CDR3 loop spans 15 amino acids. With V trimmed by 1 base and J by 3 bases, 3 bases remained unmatched. Germline lookup yields CDR1 SEHNR and CDR2 FQNEAQ (reference sequence). This chain's CDR3 is CASSLGLAEEETQYF. The CDR3 DNA reads TGTGCCAGCAGCTTAGGACTAGCGGAGGAAGAGACCCAGTACTTC. Drawing the rest from reference TRBV7-9 and TRBJ2-5, the complete variable domain is DTGVSQNPRHKITKRGQNVTFRCDPISEHNRLYWYRQTLGQGPEFLTYFQNEAQLEKSRLLSDRFSAERPKGSFSTLEIQRTEQGDSAMYLCASSLGLAEEETQYFGPGTRLLVL.

This clonotype appeared a few times. V and J are TRBV20-1 and TRBJ2-7, with a possible D match to TRBD1 (7 bases). The germline V gene encodes CDR1 DFQATT and CDR2 SNEGSKA (reference sequence). The CDR3 sequence is 12 residues long. CDR3 in amino acids: CSAGQRSYEQYF. CDR3 in DNA: TGCAGCGCGGGACAGCGCTCCTACGAGCAGTACTTC.

This clonotype was observed a handful of times. The chain employs TRBV30 and TRBJ2-3, with unresolved D. The V gene's germline CDR1 is GTSNPN and CDR2 SVGIG (reference sequence). V was trimmed by 0 bases and J by 4 bases, leaving 11 bases between them. CDR3 length equals 14 residues. CDR3 sequence (DNA): TGTGCCTGGAGTGTATTTTCGGTGGCAGATACGCAGTATTTT. Amino acid sequence: CAWSVFSVADTQYF.

The chain joins TRBV12-3 or TRBV12-4 to TRBJ1-1, with D possibly matching TRBD1 (6 bases). The CDR3 runs to 13 residues. V was shortened by 3 bases and J by 4 bases, with 9 bases between the two germline ends. The CDR3 here is CASSFRGITEAFF. Written as DNA, the CDR3 is TGTGCCAGCAGTTTTAGGGGGATCACTGAAGCTTTCTTT.

The chain links TRBV7-9 to TRBJ2-5, with TRBD1 matching 8 bases. The CDR3 spans 15 residues. The germline gives CDR1 SEHNR, CDR2 FQNEAQ (reference sequence). J was trimmed by 5 bases and V by 2 bases; bases with no gene match: 7. CDR3 residues: CASSLLQGGSETQYF. CDR3 coding DNA: TGTGCCAGCAGCTTACTACAGGGGGGTTCGGAGACCCAGTACTTC.

The chain couples TRBV12-3 or TRBV12-4 to TRBJ2-3, with TRBD2 as a possible D gene (5 bases). CDR3 length equals 15 residues. V was cut by 7 bases and J by 1 base, with 15 bases left in between. The CDR3 coding sequence is TGTGCCAGCATTCGGGGTTTCATCCGCACAGATACGCAGTATTTT. Amino acids: CASIRGFIRTDTQYF.